Below, 30 T cell receptor beta chains from the same sample are listed, as sequenced in a study of early T cells in non-severe SARS-CoV-2 infection. TCRdb called the 5' RACE reads again in MiXCR, with one record for every CDR3 protein. Among around 40,000 distinct CDR3 sequences, 11% were seen once, and the ten largest hold around a tenth. The sequencing input was whole blood. These receptors were collected from an adult who was a healthcare worker with PCR-confirmed SARS-CoV-2 infection or an uninfected control (not recorded which).

This clonotype has just a few counts. The chain employs TRBV5-1 and TRBJ2-3, with D possibly TRBD1 on 6 matching bases. Looked up from germline, CDR1 is SGHRS and CDR2 is YFSETQ. V was clipped by 1 base and J by 4 bases, with 7 bases between them. The CDR3 is made up of 13 amino acids. The CDR3 loop reads CASSLNRADTQYF. CDR3 bases: TGCGCCAGCAGCTTGAACAGGGCAGATACGCAGTATTTT.

This clonotype was counted ten times or more. The V gene is TRBV7-6, the J gene TRBJ1-5; 8 positions agree with TRBD1. The V gene's germline CDR1 is SGHVS and CDR2 FNYEAQ. The CDR3 is made up of 16 amino acids. Trimming cost V 1 base and J 4 bases; bases outside gene matches: 6. This CDR3 reads CASSLGQTGENQPQHF. CDR3 nucleotides: TGTGCCAGCAGCTTAGGACAGACAGGGGAGAATCAGCCCCAGCATTTT.

This clonotype was detected many times. The genes are TRBV3-1 and TRBJ1-6; tentatively, D is TRBD1 (5 bases). Germline V gene sequence: CDR1 LGHDT, CDR2 YNNKEL (reference sequence). Trimming took off 0 bases at V and 14 bases at J, with 17 bases between the two ends. The CDR3 loop spans 15 amino acids. CDR3 protein: CASSQDTKDGAALHF. Written as DNA, the CDR3 is TGTGCCAGCAGCCAAGATACCAAGGATGGGGCAGCCCTCCACTTT.

This clonotype was counted only a few times. The chain links TRBV7-9 to TRBJ1-3; TRBD1 matches 7 bases. Trimming at V came to 4 bases and at J to 0 bases, leaving 15 bases not matched to a gene. Germline V lookup: CDR1 SEHNR, CDR2 FQNEAQ (reference sequence). The CDR3 length is 19 residues. The CDR3 sequence is CASSSPSPGQRVSGNTIYF. CDR3 DNA: TGTGCCAGCAGCTCTCCTTCCCCGGGACAGAGAGTCTCTGGAAACACCATATATTTT. Combining the CDR3 with reference TRBV7-9 and TRBJ1-3 gives the whole variable domain DTGVSQNPRHKITKRGQNVTFRCDPISEHNRLYWYRQTLGQGPEFLTYFQNEAQLEKSRLLSDRFSAERPKGSFSTLEIQRTEQGDSAMYLCASSSPSPGQRVSGNTIYFGEGSWLTVV.

This clonotype was detected many times. V gene TRBV10-2 combines with J gene TRBJ2-1; tentatively, D is TRBD2 (5 bases). This CDR3 contains 15 residues. V was clipped by 6 bases and J by 0 bases, with 12 bases between them. In germline, CDR1 is WSHSY, CDR2 SAAADI. CDR3 in amino acids: CASRRTSTSYNEQFF. CDR3 DNA: TGCGCCAGCAGGCGGACTTCCACCTCCTACAATGAGCAGTTCTTC.

This clonotype was found many times. The gene calls are TRBV20-1 and TRBJ2-1; possibly TRBD2 for D (6 bases). The CDR3 is made up of 12 amino acids. Germline V gene lookup returns CDR1 DFQATT and CDR2 SNEGSKA (reference sequence). Trimming took 7 bases from V and 6 from J, leaving 13 bases between them. The DNA of the CDR3 is TGCAGTGGGAGGGGACCATTCAATGAGCAGTTCTTC. It yields the protein CSGRGPFNEQFF.

This clonotype was observed a few times. The J gene is TRBJ1-1, the V gene TRBV20-1; D is unresolved. The V end was cut by 6 bases, the J end by 1 base, with 15 bases between. This CDR3 region has 14 residues. Germline CDR1 and CDR2: DFQATT and SNEGSKA (reference sequence). In DNA, the CDR3 is TGCAGTGCCCCACGTTCCGGACGGAACACTGAAGCTTTCTTT. Translation gives CSAPRSGRNTEAFF.

V usage is TRBV7-8 and J usage is TRBJ2-7; TRBD2 aligns across 9 bases. Trimming removed 2 bases from V and 7 bases from J; junction bases left unmatched: 9. Germline assignment: CDR1 SGHVS and CDR2 FQNEAQ. CDR3 length equals 15 residues. CDR3 residues: CASSLTGGGAWEQYF. The CDR3 DNA is TGTGCCAGCAGCTTAACCGGCGGGGGGGCCTGGGAGCAGTACTTC.

The chain joins TRBV20-1 to TRBJ1-5, with TRBD1 identical over 8 bases. The CDR3 covers 14 residues. The V segment lost 4 bases and the J segment 4 bases; nucleotides outside the gene matches: 6. Germline loops: CDR1 DFQATT, CDR2 SNEGSKA (reference sequence). The CDR3 loop reads CSAKATGGNQPQHF. Written as DNA, the CDR3 is TGCAGTGCTAAGGCTACAGGGGGGAATCAGCCCCAGCATTTT.

This clonotype was recorded once. The gene calls are TRBV7-9 and TRBJ1-4, with a tentative D call TRBD1 (5 bases). The V gene's germline CDR1 is SEHNR and CDR2 FQNEAQ (reference sequence). Trimming cost V 3 bases and J 8 bases, with 13 bases left between them. CDR3 length: 14 amino acids. CDR3 sequence reads: CASSFESWGEKLFF. CDR3 in DNA: TGTGCCAGCAGCTTCGAGAGTTGGGGCGAAAAACTGTTTTTT. Filled out from reference TRBV7-9 and TRBJ1-4, the complete variable domain reads DTGVSQNPRHKITKRGQNVTFRCDPISEHNRLYWYRQTLGQGPEFLTYFQNEAQLEKSRLLSDRFSAERPKGSFSTLEIQRTEQGDSAMYLCASSFESWGEKLFFGSGTQLSVL.

This clonotype showed up many times. This chain uses TRBV6-1 with TRBJ1-2; D remains ambiguous. There are 15 residues in the CDR3. Germline V CDR1 and CDR2: MNHNS, SASEGT. V was clipped by 1 base and J by 1 base, with 10 bases between them. The CDR3 DNA sequence: TGTGCCAGCAGTGAAGGTTTCTTTGGTAACTATGGCTACACCTTC. Translated, it gives CASSEGFFGNYGYTF.

This clonotype was seen many times. The rearrangement uses TRBV27 and TRBJ2-5, with 8 bases matching TRBD2. CDR1 and CDR2 from the germline V gene are MNHEY and SMNVEV (reference sequence). V was clipped by 0 bases and J by 4 bases; unmatched bases: 4. This CDR3 region has 15 residues. The CDR3 protein is CASSLSSGGVETQYF. The CDR3 nucleotides are TGTGCCAGCAGTTTATCGTCCGGGGGGGTAGAGACCCAGTACTTC.

This clonotype came up many times. V usage is TRBV7-9 and J usage is TRBJ2-3; D is perhaps TRBD1 (5 bases). The germline V and J ends were trimmed by 3 bases and 2 bases, with 12 bases remaining between them. The CDR3 is 15 amino acids. Germline V gene lookup returns CDR1 SEHNR and CDR2 FQNEAQ (reference sequence). For the CDR3, the DNA is TGTGCCAGCAGCTTTGGAATGACAGACACAGATACGCAGTATTTT. Residues: CASSFGMTDTDTQYF.

This clonotype has at least ten counts. V gene TRBV19 combines with J gene TRBJ2-3; 11 bases agree with TRBD2. After removal of 7 bases from V and 6 bases from J, the junction contained 6 bases not matched to a gene. Germline values: CDR1 LNHDA, CDR2 SQIVND (reference sequence). This CDR3 has 14 amino acids. CDR3 residues: CASTRLAGTDTQYF. CDR3 DNA sequence: TGTGCCAGTACTCGACTAGCGGGGACCGATACGCAGTATTTT.

This clonotype was detected only a few times. The CDR3 is CATSDGTGANQPQHF. CDR3 DNA sequence: TGTGCCACCAGTGATGGGACAGGGGCTAATCAGCCCCAGCATTTT. The chain couples TRBV24-1 to TRBJ1-5; 10 nucleotides agree with TRBD1. The CDR3 is 15 amino acids. The junction had 2 bases not matched to a gene; V was cut back by 3 bases and J by 4 bases. In germline, CDR1 is KGHDR, CDR2 SFDVKD.

This clonotype was counted a few times. V usage is TRBV29-1 and J usage is TRBJ2-2, with D possibly TRBD1 on 6 matching bases. CDR1 and CDR2 (germline): SQVTM, ANQGSEA. There are 13 residues in the CDR3. The V end was cut by 7 bases, the J end by 0 bases, with 9 bases between. CDR3 residues: CSAGQTNTGELFF. CDR3 DNA sequence: TGCAGCGCAGGACAGACGAACACCGGGGAGCTGTTTTTT.

There are many counts of this clonotype. The chain joins TRBV7-9 to TRBJ1-5; the D gene is possibly TRBD1 (5 bases). Trimming shortened V by 8 bases and J by 6 bases, and 11 bases separated the two germline ends. The CDR3 spans 12 residues. The V gene's germline CDR1 is SEHNR and CDR2 FQNEAQ (reference sequence). The CDR3 sequence is CASSRGSQPQHF. CDR3 coding DNA: TGTGCCAGCTCAAGGGGAAGTCAGCCCCAGCATTTT.

This chain connects TRBV2 to TRBJ1-6, with D unresolved. The CDR3 runs to 17 residues. Germline CDR1 reads SNHLY; CDR2 reads FYNNEI. V lost 0 bases and J 2 bases, leaving 11 bases between the germline ends. The CDR3 is CASSEAADGPYNSPLHF. CDR3 DNA: TGTGCCAGCAGTGAAGCGGCGGACGGGCCCTATAATTCACCCCTCCACTTT.

This clonotype was observed many times. The chain carries TRBV30 and TRBJ1-1; D is possibly TRBD1 (6 bases). The V gene lost 1 base and the J gene lost 0 bases, with 9 bases spanning the gap. The CDR3 has 14 residues. Per the germline V gene, CDR1 is GTSNPN and CDR2 is SVGIG (reference sequence). CDR3 nucleotide sequence: TGTGCCTGGAGTGAGGACAGCATGAACACTGAAGCTTTCTTT. It codes for CAWSEDSMNTEAFF.

Many counts were recorded for this clonotype. This chain connects TRBV29-1 to TRBJ2-3; 8 nucleotides align to TRBD2. Germline CDR1 reads SQVTM; CDR2 reads ANQGSEA. The length of the CDR3 is 15 residues. Trimming took 6 bases from V and 0 from J; bases not matched to a gene: 8. The CDR3 spells CSVILERGSTDTQYF. The CDR3 DNA sequence: TGCAGCGTCATACTGGAGCGGGGGAGCACAGATACGCAGTATTTT.

This clonotype was seen many times. V is TRBV24-1 and J is TRBJ2-6; D remains ambiguous. This CDR3 has 16 amino acids. Between the trimmed V and J ends, which lost 4 bases and 0 bases, there was a span of 9 bases. Germline V gene data show CDR1 as KGHDR and CDR2 as SFDVKD. The CDR3 here is CATSDYGYSGANVLTF. The CDR3 DNA reads TGTGCCACCAGTGACTATGGTTACTCTGGGGCCAACGTCCTGACTTTC.

In this sample, this clonotype turned up many times. The rearrangement links TRBV3-1 to TRBJ2-1, with D hard to call. Germline CDR1 is LGHDT and CDR2 is YNNKEL (reference sequence). Trimming left V 1 base short and J 3 bases short, with 10 bases between. The CDR3 consists of 15 residues. The CDR3: CASSQGDAGYNEQFF. The CDR3 DNA is TGTGCCAGCAGCCAAGGAGATGCTGGCTACAATGAGCAGTTCTTC.

This chain uses TRBV20-1 with TRBJ1-1; D not resolved. This CDR3 spans 12 amino acids. V lost 4 bases, J lost 1 base, and 7 bases lay in between. Per the germline V gene, CDR1 is DFQATT and CDR2 is SNEGSKA (reference sequence). The CDR3 region is CSATTTNTEAFF. CDR3 nucleotide sequence: TGCAGTGCTACTACAACGAACACTGAAGCTTTCTTT.

Many counts were recorded for this clonotype. The rearrangement joins TRBV18 to TRBJ2-2, with D maybe TRBD1 (6 bases). The germline V and J ends were trimmed by 3 bases and 0 bases, with 8 bases remaining between them. The CDR3 runs 15 residues. Germline V CDR1 and CDR2: KGHSH, LQKENI. Here the CDR3 reads CASSPGTTNTGELFF. The CDR3 bases are TGTGCCAGCTCACCTGGGACAACGAACACCGGGGAGCTGTTTTTT.

This clonotype was picked up a small number of times. The chain combines TRBV19 with TRBJ2-5, with D possibly TRBD1 on 6 matching bases. V was shortened by 5 bases and J by 1 base, with 14 bases between the two germline ends. Germline assignment: CDR1 LNHDA and CDR2 SQIVND (reference sequence). The CDR3 spans 15 residues. This CDR3 is CASSLEGGFQETQYF. The CDR3 DNA follows: TGTGCCAGTAGTCTGGAAGGGGGTTTCCAAGAGACCCAGTACTTC.

The genes are TRBV7-8 and TRBJ2-1; D might be TRBD2 (5 bases). The CDR3 covers 16 residues. CDR1 and CDR2 from the germline V gene are SGHVS and FQNEAQ. V lost 3 bases to trimming and J lost 0 bases, with 12 bases between them. CDR3 nucleotides: TGTGCCAGCAGCTTTCGACCGGGGAGCTCCTACAATGAGCAGTTCTTC. Translated: CASSFRPGSSYNEQFF. Drawing the rest from reference TRBV7-8 and TRBJ2-1, the complete variable domain is GAGVSQSPRYKVAKRGQDVALRCDPISGHVSLFWYQQALGQGPEFLTYFQNEAQLDKSGLPSDRFFAERPEGSVSTLKIQRTQQEDSAVYLCASSFRPGSSYNEQFFGPGTRLTVL.

This rearrangement joins TRBV20-1 to TRBJ2-1; the D gene is possibly TRBD2 (6 bases). V shed 3 bases and J shed 0 bases, with 6 bases lying between them. CDR1 and CDR2 from the germline V gene are DFQATT and SNEGSKA (reference sequence). This CDR3 is built from 13 residues. The CDR3 DNA sequence: TGCAGTGCTAGGCGGGGCTCCTACAATGAGCAGTTCTTC. The encoded protein is CSARRGSYNEQFF.

At least ten counts were recorded for this clonotype. The chain is built from TRBV18 and TRBJ1-1, with unresolved D. The V end lost 2 bases, the J end lost 1 base, and 8 bases lay between the germline ends. The CDR3 consists of 14 residues. The V gene's germline CDR1 is KGHSH and CDR2 LQKENI. The CDR3 DNA reads as TGTGCCAGCTCACCAGGTTTGGGGAACACTGAAGCTTTCTTT. As protein: CASSPGLGNTEAFF.

The gene calls are TRBV6-4 and TRBJ2-3; no definite D call. The ends were cut back, 4 bases at V and 6 bases at J, with 11 bases in the middle. The CDR3 consists of 13 residues. The germline gives CDR1 MRHNA, CDR2 SNTAGT. CDR3 DNA: TGTGCCAGCAGTGGGGTTGGGATGGATACGCAGTATTTT. Protein product: CASSGVGMDTQYF.

This sequence joins TRBV20-1 and TRBJ2-3, with 8 bases fitting TRBD1. V was pared by 4 bases and J by 0 bases, with 9 bases of the junction left unmatched. The CDR3 covers 16 residues. Germline V gene sequence: CDR1 DFQATT, CDR2 SNEGSKA (reference sequence). The CDR3 DNA reads as TGCAGTGCTACCGGAGCTGGACAGGGAAGCACAGATACGCAGTATTTT. Translation: CSATGAGQGSTDTQYF.